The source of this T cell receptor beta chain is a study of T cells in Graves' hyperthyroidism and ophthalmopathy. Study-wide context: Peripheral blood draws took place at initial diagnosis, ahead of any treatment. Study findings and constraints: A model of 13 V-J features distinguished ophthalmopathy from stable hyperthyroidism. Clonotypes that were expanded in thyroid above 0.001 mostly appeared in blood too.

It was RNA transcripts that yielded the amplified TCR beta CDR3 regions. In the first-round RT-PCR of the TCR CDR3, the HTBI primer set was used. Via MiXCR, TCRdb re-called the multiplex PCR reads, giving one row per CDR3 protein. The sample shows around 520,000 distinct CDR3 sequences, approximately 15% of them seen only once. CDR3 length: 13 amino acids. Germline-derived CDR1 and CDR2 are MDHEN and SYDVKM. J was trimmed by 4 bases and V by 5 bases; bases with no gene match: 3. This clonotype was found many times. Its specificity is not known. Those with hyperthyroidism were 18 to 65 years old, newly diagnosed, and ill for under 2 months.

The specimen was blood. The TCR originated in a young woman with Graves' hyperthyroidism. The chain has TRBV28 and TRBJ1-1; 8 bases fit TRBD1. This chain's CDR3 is CASSLGQATEAFF. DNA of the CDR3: TGTGCCAGCAGTCTGGGACAGGCCACTGAAGCTTTCTTT.